A single sample is the source of the 29 T cell receptor beta chains below, sequenced in a study of T cells after yellow fever vaccination. Each CDR3 protein gets one entry after TCRdb re-called the 5' RACE reads with MiXCR. In the table there are hundreds of thousands of distinct CDR3 sequences, about 12% of which are singletons. Specimen: PBMCs, collected on the day of the yellow fever booster vaccination. The receptors originated from a man aged 25 to 40 who received the YFV17D yellow fever vaccine.

The sample holds a few counts of this clonotype. The chain joins TRBV6-5 to TRBJ2-7; TRBD2 matches at 12 bases. After removal of 3 bases from V and 3 bases from J, the junction contained 6 bases not matched to a gene. CDR1 is MNHEY, CDR2 SVGAGI, per germline. This CDR3 spans 16 amino acids. The CDR3 nucleotides read TGTGCCAGCAGTTATTCTAGCGGGAGGGCTTTCTACGAGCAGTACTTC. It is translated as CASSYSSGRAFYEQYF.

The V call is TRBV5-1, the J call TRBJ1-2; D is unresolved. Germline V gives CDR1 SGHRS, CDR2 YFSETQ. Trimming left V 0 bases short and J 7 bases short, with 19 bases between. The CDR3 is made up of 16 amino acids. DNA for the CDR3: TGCGCCAGCAGCTTGGATCGGCCCGACGGGCCACGTGGCTACACCTTC. Protein: CASSLDRPDGPRGYTF.

CDR3 loop: CSVVGLAGYNEQFF. In DNA, the CDR3 is TGCAGCGTTGTAGGACTAGCGGGGTACAATGAGCAGTTCTTC. The chain employs TRBV29-1 and TRBJ2-1; 12 bases line up with TRBD2. The V gene's germline CDR1 is SQVTM and CDR2 ANQGSEA. The CDR3 length is 14 residues. With V trimmed by 4 bases and J by 4 bases, 2 bases remained unmatched.

The chain is built from TRBV4-3 and TRBJ1-3, with D possibly TRBD1 on 6 matching bases. Per germline, CDR1 LGHNA and CDR2 YSLEER. The CDR3 is 15 amino acids. With 1 base removed from V and 4 bases from J, the gap between germline ends came to 11 bases. CDR3 nucleotides: TGCGCCAGCAGCCAAGTTTCAGGGGTCGGAAACACCATATATTTT. The encoded protein is CASSQVSGVGNTIYF.

This clonotype was counted between two and nine times. The rearrangement joins TRBV4-3 to TRBJ2-1; D is unresolved. CDR1 is LGHNA, CDR2 YSLEER, per germline. The CDR3 has 15 amino acids. The V gene lost 3 bases and the J gene lost 0 bases, with 9 bases spanning the gap. Here the CDR3 reads CASSHLTHSYNEQFF. The CDR3 DNA sequence: TGCGCCAGCAGCCATCTAACCCACTCCTACAATGAGCAGTTCTTC.

The chain recombines TRBV20-1 with TRBJ2-5; 10 bases match TRBD1. CDR1 and CDR2 (germline): DFQATT, SNEGSKA (reference sequence). The CDR3 runs 13 residues. V shed 4 bases and J 10 bases; nucleotides not matched to a gene: 9. The CDR3 DNA reads as TGCAGTGCTACGTCGGACAGGGGGTCGGTCCAGTACTTC. It is translated as CSATSDRGSVQYF.

The sample holds a few counts of this clonotype. V gene TRBV28 combines with J gene TRBJ2-1, with 9 bases lining up with TRBD2. J gave up 4 bases and V 2 bases, and 6 bases lay outside the gene matches. CDR3 length: 16 residues. Germline V CDR1 and CDR2: MDHEN, SYDVKM. The DNA of the CDR3 is TGTGCCAGCAGTTTAAGGGCGGGAGGGTTTTACAATGAGCAGTTCTTC. Translated: CASSLRAGGFYNEQFF.

This clonotype has a handful of counts. The chain couples TRBV12-3 or TRBV12-4 to TRBJ1-2, with TRBD1 matching over 9 bases. Trimming cost V 7 bases and J 6 bases; bases outside gene matches: 9. This CDR3 has 14 residues. CDR3 region: CASMTGGVRNGYTF. CDR3 in DNA: TGTGCCAGCATGACAGGGGGTGTGAGGAATGGCTACACCTTC.

The V call is TRBV6-2 or TRBV6-3, the J call TRBJ2-1; 7 nucleotides align to TRBD2. V shed 5 bases and J 8 bases; nucleotides not matched to a gene: 12. Germline lookup yields CDR1 MNHEY and CDR2 SVGEGT. The CDR3 has 15 residues. The CDR3 region is CASSRGGSRWDEQFF. The CDR3 coding sequence is TGTGCCAGCAGTCGGGGAGGGTCTCGCTGGGATGAGCAGTTCTTC.

The V and J genes are TRBV27 and TRBJ2-6, with D perhaps matching TRBD1 (6 bases). Trimming shortened V by 5 bases and J by 2 bases, and 13 bases separated the two germline ends. Germline loops: CDR1 MNHEY, CDR2 SMNVEV (reference sequence). The CDR3 loop spans 16 amino acids. This CDR3 is CASSTQGRAGANVLTF. The CDR3 nucleotides read TGTGCCAGCAGTACGCAGGGGAGAGCTGGGGCCAACGTCCTGACTTTC. Full variable domain (remainder filled in from reference TRBV27 and TRBJ2-6): EAQVTQNPRYLITVTGKKLTVTCSQNMNHEYMSWYRQDPGLGLRQIYYSMNVEVTDKGDVPEGYKVSRKEKRNFPLILESPSPNQTSLYFCASSTQGRAGANVLTFGAGSRLTVL.

The V call is TRBV20-1, the J call TRBJ1-3; TRBD1 agrees at 7 bases. Trimming removed 0 bases from V and 4 bases from J; junction bases left unmatched: 6. This CDR3 spans 15 amino acids. Germline V gene lookup returns CDR1 DFQATT and CDR2 SNEGSKA (reference sequence). This chain's CDR3 is CSARDGRGLGNTIYF. The CDR3 DNA is TGCAGTGCTAGAGACGGGAGGGGGCTCGGAAACACCATATATTTT.

The genes are TRBV19 and TRBJ2-3; a weak D match, TRBD1 (12 bases). Germline V gives CDR1 LNHDA, CDR2 SQIVND (reference sequence). CDR3 length: 18 residues. Between the trimmed V and J ends, which lost 9 bases and 4 bases, there was a span of 29 bases. The CDR3 DNA is TGTGCCAGCAGGGACAGGGGGCGAACTAGCGGGAGTGCAGATACGCAGTATTTT. Translated, it gives CASRDRGRTSGSADTQYF.

The rearrangement links TRBV4-1 to TRBJ2-1; perhaps TRBD2 as D (6 bases). The CDR3 is 14 amino acids. Germline V gene sequence: CDR1 MGHRA, CDR2 YSYEKL. The germline V and J ends were trimmed by 1 base and 8 bases, with 12 bases remaining between them. CDR3 amino acids: CASSQAPGGYEQFF. The CDR3 DNA is TGCGCCAGCAGCCAAGCACCCGGAGGGTATGAGCAGTTCTTC.

This clonotype has just a few counts. The CDR3 coding sequence is TGTGCCAGCAGCTTGATGGGGGACAGGGTACTAACCGGGGAGCTGTTTTTT. Translated: CASSLMGDRVLTGELFF. The J gene is TRBJ2-2, the V gene TRBV5-6, with 9 bases identical to TRBD1. Germline V gene data show CDR1 as SGHDT and CDR2 as YYEEEE. The length of the CDR3 is 17 residues. V lost 1 base to trimming and J lost 5 bases; unmatched junction nucleotides: 9.

This clonotype was recorded a few times. The chain joins TRBV7-9 to TRBJ2-1; D may be TRBD2 (6 bases). Trimming stripped 1 base from V and 7 bases from J, with 11 bases between. Germline V gives CDR1 SEHNR, CDR2 FQNEAQ (reference sequence). The CDR3 contains 14 residues. The CDR3 sequence is CASSLGQAGNEQFF. As DNA, the CDR3 is TGTGCCAGCAGCTTAGGGCAGGCGGGGAATGAGCAGTTCTTC.

The rearrangement links TRBV3-1 to TRBJ2-7; 7 bases align to TRBD1. The germline gives CDR1 LGHDT, CDR2 YNNKEL (reference sequence). V shed 5 bases, J shed 3 bases, and the junction held 7 bases outside the gene matches. CDR3 length: 14 residues. This CDR3 is CASSWGTDLYEQYF. In DNA, the CDR3 is TGTGCCAGCAGCTGGGGGACAGACCTCTACGAGCAGTACTTC.

The chain has TRBV6-2 or TRBV6-3 and TRBJ2-5; perhaps TRBD2 as D (7 bases). V was trimmed by 7 bases and J by 5 bases, leaving 26 bases between them. CDR1 is MNHEY and CDR2 is SVGEGT in the germline V gene. This CDR3 has 17 amino acids. Here the CDR3 reads CASTPLGGAVGQETQYF. In DNA form, the CDR3 reads TGTGCCAGCACCCCCTTGGGGGGGGCAGTTGGGCAGGAGACCCAGTACTTC.

This clonotype was counted between two and nine times. DNA for the CDR3: TGCAGTGCTAGCACCGGGACGAGGGCCTATAATTCACCCCTCCACTTT. Its translation: CSASTGTRAYNSPLHF. This chain uses TRBV20-1 with TRBJ1-6, with TRBD1 as a possible D gene (5 bases). V was clipped by 3 bases and J by 2 bases, with 14 bases between them. Germline CDR1 and CDR2: DFQATT and SNEGSKA (reference sequence). This CDR3 comprises 16 residues.

This clonotype occurred many times. The chain uses TRBV10-2 and TRBJ1-2; a possible D gene is TRBD1 (5 bases). V lost 2 bases to trimming and J lost 7 bases, with 11 bases between them. The CDR3 has 13 residues. Germline values: CDR1 WSHSY, CDR2 SAAADI. CDR3 coding DNA: TGCGCCAGCAGTGAGCAGGGTATGGGTGGCTACACCTTC. Translation: CASSEQGMGGYTF.

Of note for this clonotype: At one end, the junction sequence differs from germline, possibly due to a read error. This chain links TRBV7-2 with TRBJ2-7; the D call may be TRBD1 or TRBD2 (5 bases each). This CDR3 spans 13 amino acids. The V gene's germline CDR1 is SGHTA and CDR2 FQGNSA. CDR3 sequence: CASSSADTYQQYF. DNA for the CDR3: TGTGCCAGCAGCTCAGCGGACACCTACCAGCAGTACTTC. Full variable domain (outside the CDR3, taken from reference TRBV7-2 and TRBJ2-7): GAGVSQSPSNKVTEKGKDVELRCDPISGHTALYWYRQSLGQGLEFLIYFQGNSAPDKSGLPSDRFSAERTGGSVSTLTIQRTQQEDSAVYLCASSSADTYQQYFGPGTRLTVT.

This clonotype was counted ten times or more. CDR3 sequence (DNA): TGTGCCAGCAGCCACCGGGTCGGAGCTGTTATGAGCGCAGATACGCAGTATTTT. Protein: CASSHRVGAVMSADTQYF. V gene TRBV2 combines with J gene TRBJ2-3; no firm D call. V was shortened by 6 bases and J by 4 bases, with 26 bases between the two germline ends. The CDR3 is 18 residues long. Germline loops: CDR1 SNHLY, CDR2 FYNNEI.

J is TRBJ2-6 and V is TRBV9; a possible D gene is TRBD2 (5 bases). Germline V CDR1 and CDR2: SGDLS, YYNGEE. Trimming left V 4 bases short and J 2 bases short, with 22 bases between. CDR3 length equals 19 residues. CDR3 DNA: TGTGCCAGCAGCCCCTCCACCACTAGTAACGTCGCTGGGGCCAACGTCCTGACTTTC. Translation gives CASSPSTTSNVAGANVLTF.

This sequence joins TRBV10-2 and TRBJ1-2, with D hard to call. The germline V gene encodes CDR1 WSHSY and CDR2 SAAADI. Trimming took off 8 bases at V and 0 bases at J, with 16 bases between the two ends. The CDR3 is 15 residues long. The CDR3 DNA follows: TGCGCCAGCGGACCCGGGCGCGTAACTAACTATGGCTACACCTTC. Its translation is CASGPGRVTNYGYTF.

This chain's CDR3 is CASSLAWLTGELFF. In DNA, the CDR3 is TGTGCCAGCAGCTTGGCATGGCTCACCGGGGAGCTGTTTTTT. The J gene is TRBJ2-2, the V gene TRBV5-5; no clear D. Germline V CDR1 and CDR2: SGHKS, YYEKEE (reference sequence). V was cut by 0 bases and J by 4 bases, with 7 bases left in between. The CDR3 covers 14 residues.

This clonotype was observed a few times. This chain joins TRBV14 and TRBJ1-2; weak D call: TRBD1 (6 bases). The CDR3 totals 15 residues. Germline lookup yields CDR1 SGHDN and CDR2 FVKESK. Trimming left V 0 bases short and J 9 bases short, with 17 bases between. The CDR3 DNA is TGTGCCAGCAGCCAAGATTCCACAGGGCGAGGGAGCTACACCTTC. Translation: CASSQDSTGRGSYTF.

This clonotype was detected only a few times. The CDR3 is CASRTGRIGTDTQYF. CDR3 nucleotides: TGTGCCAGCCGGACCGGACGGATAGGCACAGATACGCAGTATTTT. The V gene is TRBV7-2, the J gene TRBJ2-3; no firm D call. Germline V CDR1 and CDR2: SGHTA, FQGNSA. The CDR3 totals 15 residues. V was clipped by 8 bases and J by 1 base, with 16 bases between them.

The rearrangement links TRBV9 to TRBJ2-7, with 9 bases fitting TRBD1. The CDR3 is 15 amino acids. The V gene's germline CDR1 is SGDLS and CDR2 YYNGEE. The V segment lost 5 bases and the J segment 7 bases; nucleotides outside the gene matches: 13. DNA of the CDR3: TGTGCCAGCAGTGCTTCCGGGACAGGGTTCGAAGAGCAGTACTTC. Its translation: CASSASGTGFEEQYF.

The chain links TRBV10-3 to TRBJ2-1; no firm D call. The CDR3 is 13 amino acids. V was clipped by 4 bases and J by 8 bases, with 12 bases between them. Germline V gives CDR1 ENHRY, CDR2 SYGVKD. DNA of the CDR3: TGTGCCATCAGTGGGCTAAACTCGGATGAGCAGTTCTTC. This codes for CAISGLNSDEQFF.

The rearrangement joins TRBV11-2 to TRBJ2-5; D perhaps matches TRBD1 (6 bases). V lost 5 bases to trimming and J lost 2 bases, with 15 bases between them. CDR3 length: 15 residues. Germline CDR1 reads SGHAT; CDR2 reads FQNNGV. The CDR3 region is CASSPQSGQQETQYF. CDR3 sequence (DNA): TGTGCCAGCAGCCCCCAATCCGGACAGCAAGAGACCCAGTACTTC.